This paragraph covers one TCR beta chain sequence. These data are taken from a study of monozygotic twins with inflammatory bowel disease. The CDR3 covers 13 residues. The germline gives CDR1 MNHEY, CDR2 SVGAGI. TCRdb derives one entry per CDR3 protein from the 5' RACE reads, leaving out DNA. Its listing shows roughly 200,000 distinct CDR3 sequences. This receptor was identified in a human donor with ulcerative colitis or Crohn's disease, or a healthy co-twin of an affected twin (not recorded which). The rearrangement links TRBV6-5 to TRBJ1-2. The specimen sequenced was blood. CDR3: CASSYMGWYGYTF.